The 23 T cell receptor beta chains below all came from one sample that was sequenced in a study of Ad26.COV2.S vaccination and SARS-CoV-2 variants. This table comes from immunoSEQ multiplex PCR, and its TCRdb copy is limited to in-frame clones, with some not included. The data hold a few hundred thousand clones, with around 88% observed a single time. Treatment defined: about 20 received Ad26.COV2.S at low or high dose, single or two shots; roughly five received placebo; per-sample allocation not given. Vaccine and placebo recipients were sampled on day 63 after the first injection. The sample was peripheral blood, taken in a trial of Ad26.COV2.S vaccine versus placebo. All receptors derive from a person between 18 and 59 years old who received the Ad26.COV2.S COVID-19 vaccine or a placebo.

This chain uses TRBV10-3 with TRBJ1-1; D ambiguous. The length of the CDR3 is 13 residues. Germline V gives CDR1 ENHRY, CDR2 SYGVKD. The V and J ends lost 6 bases and 6 bases respectively, with 14 bases between them. CDR3 coding DNA: TGTGCCATCAGAGGTGGTGGTGTGGCTGAAGCTTTCTTT. As protein: CAIRGGGVAEAFF.

In this sample, this clone turned up a few times. The gene calls are TRBV2 and TRBJ1-2; 8 nucleotides agree with TRBD1. CDR1 SNHLY and CDR2 FYNNEI come from the germline V gene. Losses at the gene ends were 3 bases for V and 7 bases for J; bases not matched to a gene: 7. This CDR3 region has 14 residues. The DNA of the CDR3 is TGTGCCAGCAGTGAGGGACAGGCTCTCTCTGGCTACACCTTC. As protein: CASSEGQALSGYTF.

This chain links TRBV7-2 with TRBJ2-5; D perhaps matches TRBD1 (5 bases). Germline V gene sequence: CDR1 SGHTA, CDR2 FQGNSA. The CDR3 covers 13 residues. V lost 7 bases and J 2 bases, leaving 11 bases between the germline ends. Here the CDR3 DNA reads TGTGCCAGCACAGGGTCCCTTCAAGAGACCCAGTACTTC. Translated: CASTGSLQETQYF. Variable domain in full (rest from reference TRBV7-2 and TRBJ2-5): GAGVSQSPSNKVTEKGKDVELRCDPISGHTALYWYRQSLGQGLEFLIYFQGNSAPDKSGLPSDRFSAERTGGSVSTLTIQRTQQEDSAVYLCASTGSLQETQYFGPGTRLLVL.

V and J are TRBV2 and TRBJ2-7, with D perhaps being TRBD1 or TRBD2 (5 bases each). The CDR3 is made up of 13 amino acids. CDR1 is SNHLY, CDR2 FYNNEI, per germline. The V gene lost 9 bases and the J gene lost 6 bases, with 18 bases spanning the gap. In DNA, the CDR3 is TGTGCCAGTCTCCGGGACCCTCGATTCGAGCAGTACTTC. Translating gives CASLRDPRFEQYF.

The chain uses TRBV19 and TRBJ1-2; D gene ambiguous. The ends were cut back, 5 bases at V and 0 bases at J, with 22 bases in the middle. Germline loops: CDR1 LNHDA, CDR2 SQIVND (reference sequence). The CDR3 is made up of 18 amino acids. CDR3 in DNA: TGTGCCAGTAGTCCAGGACTGGGTTGGAGGCAGTCTAACTATGGCTACACCTTC. This translates into CASSPGLGWRQSNYGYTF.

CDR3 amino acids: CASSWFPWGYTF. The CDR3 DNA reads as TGTGCCAGCAGCTGGTTCCCTTGGGGCTACACCTTC. The J gene is TRBJ1-2, the V gene TRBV11-3; D uncertain. The CDR3 length is 12 residues. The V end lost 4 bases, the J end lost 8 bases, and 11 bases lay between the germline ends. Germline CDR1 is SGHNT and CDR2 is YENEEA.

This clone was seen more than once but under ten times. In DNA form, the CDR3 reads TGTGCCAGCAGCCAAGGAGGGCTGGAAAACACCATATATTTT. Residues: CASSQGGLENTIYF. The gene calls are TRBV14 and TRBJ1-3, with D hard to call. Germline assignment: CDR1 SGHDN and CDR2 FVKESK. Trimming left V 1 base short and J 6 bases short, with 10 bases between. The CDR3 consists of 14 residues.

The rearrangement joins TRBV27 to TRBJ2-1, with D unclear. V lost 3 bases to trimming and J lost 0 bases, with 9 bases between them. The CDR3 has 15 residues. The germline V gene encodes CDR1 MNHEY and CDR2 SMNVEV (reference sequence). The DNA for the CDR3 is TGTGCCAGCAGTTTCACAGCGAGCTCCTACAATGAGCAGTTCTTC. This sequence encodes CASSFTASSYNEQFF.

The chain uses TRBV6-5 and TRBJ2-2; 11 nucleotides line up with TRBD2. With 2 bases clipped from V and 5 bases from J, the junction kept 4 bases outside the gene matches. The CDR3 sequence is 16 residues long. Germline V CDR1 and CDR2: MNHEY, SVGAGI. The CDR3 DNA follows: TGTGCCAGCAGTTACGCCCTAGCGGGGGGAACCGGGGAGCTGTTTTTT. It encodes CASSYALAGGTGELFF.

V gene TRBV24-1 combines with J gene TRBJ1-2; D gene ambiguous. CDR1 and CDR2 (germline): KGHDR, SFDVKD. The CDR3 consists of 12 residues. V was clipped by 3 bases and J by 7 bases, with 8 bases between them. The CDR3 DNA reads as TGTGCCACCAGTGATCCCTTGGGTGGCTACACCTTC. Amino acid sequence: CATSDPLGGYTF.

The gene calls are TRBV9 and TRBJ2-3; D ambiguous. With 2 bases removed from V and 6 bases from J, the gap between germline ends came to 10 bases. The CDR3 loop spans 13 amino acids. The V gene's germline CDR1 is SGDLS and CDR2 YYNGEE. CDR3 region: CASSVAQADTQYF. CDR3 DNA: TGTGCCAGCAGCGTCGCGCAGGCGGATACGCAGTATTTT.

This clone was observed once. The rearrangement joins TRBV30 to TRBJ2-5; possibly TRBD2 for D (6 bases). This CDR3 contains 15 residues. V lost 4 bases to trimming and J lost 3 bases, with 18 bases between them. Germline V gene data show CDR1 as GTSNPN and CDR2 as SVGIG (reference sequence). The DNA of the CDR3 is TGTGCCTGGACCTCGGGAGCAGGTCGCAAAGAGACCCAGTACTTC. Translated: CAWTSGAGRKETQYF. The full variable domain, completed using reference TRBV30 and TRBJ2-5, is SQTIHQWPATLVQPVGSPLSLECTVEGTSNPNLYWYRQAAGRGLQLLFYSVGIGQISSEVPQNLSASRPQDRQFILSSKKLLLSDSGFYLCAWTSGAGRKETQYFGPGTRLLVL.

The chain employs TRBV7-9 and TRBJ1-2, with no clear D. The germline V gene encodes CDR1 SEHNR and CDR2 FQNEAQ (reference sequence). The CDR3 runs 15 residues. V was cut by 1 base and J by 0 bases, with 9 bases left in between. The CDR3 sequence: CASSLVAPTNYGYTF. The CDR3 DNA is TGTGCCAGCAGCTTAGTGGCCCCGACTAACTATGGCTACACCTTC.

The genes are TRBV5-1 and TRBJ1-3, with D hard to call. This CDR3 is 13 amino acids long. V dropped 3 bases and J dropped 1 base, with 5 bases sitting between them. CDR1 is SGHRS, CDR2 YFSETQ, per germline. The CDR3 DNA sequence: TGCGCCAGCAGCTCGGATTCTGGAAACACCATATATTTT. This encodes CASSSDSGNTIYF. The whole variable domain, remainder taken from reference TRBV5-1 and TRBJ1-3, is KAGVTQTPRYLIKTRGQQVTLSCSPISGHRSVSWYQQTPGQGLQFLFEYFSETQRNKGNFPGRFSGRQFSNSRSEMNVSTLELGDSALYLCASSSDSGNTIYFGEGSWLTVV.

V gene TRBV6-4 combines with J gene TRBJ2-2; D uncertain. Trimming shortened V by 6 bases and J by 6 bases, and 14 bases separated the two germline ends. The CDR3 covers 14 residues. Germline loops: CDR1 MRHNA, CDR2 SNTAGT. The CDR3 loop reads CASSPKHEAGELFF. DNA for the CDR3: TGTGCCAGCAGCCCAAAACATGAGGCCGGGGAGCTGTTTTTT.

The CDR3 bases are TGTGCCAGCAGCTTGCCCCGGGGTTTGGCCCTCCACTTT. Encoded protein: CASSLPRGLALHF. The chain is built from TRBV5-4 and TRBJ1-6; no clear D gene. V dropped 1 base and J dropped 14 bases, with 13 bases sitting between them. This CDR3 has 13 residues. Germline V gene sequence: CDR1 SGHNT, CDR2 YYREEE (reference sequence).

The V gene is TRBV7-3, the J gene TRBJ2-2; 10 nucleotides align to TRBD2. Trimming at V came to 2 bases and at J to 5 bases, leaving 8 bases not matched to a gene. The CDR3 sequence is 17 residues long. Per the germline V gene, CDR1 is SGHTA and CDR2 is FQGTGA. The CDR3 here is CASSLGLAGEGTGELFF. The CDR3, as DNA: TGTGCCAGCAGCTTAGGGCTAGCGGGAGAGGGTACCGGGGAGCTGTTTTTT.

The J gene is TRBJ2-3, the V gene TRBV7-3, with 9 positions matching TRBD2. The germline V gene encodes CDR1 SGHTA and CDR2 FQGTGA. The junction had 10 bases not matched to a gene; V was cut back by 4 bases and J by 5 bases. There are 16 residues in the CDR3. CDR3 residues: CASSSKGREGQDTQYF. In DNA, the CDR3 is TGTGCCAGCAGCTCGAAAGGGCGGGAGGGCCAAGATACGCAGTATTTT.

The chain joins TRBV21-1 to TRBJ1-6; the listed D gene, TRBD1, was not tested against the DNA. TRBV21-1 counts as a pseudogene. The CDR3 loop spans 13 amino acids. The CDR3 DNA reads as TGTGCTAGCAGCAAAGAATCAAATTCACCCCTCCACTTT. Translating gives CASSKESNSPLHF.

The rearrangement uses TRBV30 and TRBJ2-1, with 10 bases matching TRBD2. The CDR3 has 12 residues. CDR1 and CDR2 from the germline V gene are GTSNPN and SVGIG (reference sequence). The trim removed 0 bases at V and 15 bases at J, leaving 5 bases unmatched. CDR3 bases: TGTGCCTGGAGTGTCGGTGGGACTAGCGTGTTCTTC. This translates into CAWSVGGTSVFF.

V is TRBV5-6 and J is TRBJ2-3, with 13 nucleotides matching TRBD2. The CDR3 has 18 amino acids. CDR1 and CDR2 (germline): SGHDT, YYEEEE. The V segment lost 4 bases and the J segment 4 bases; nucleotides outside the gene matches: 12. Here the CDR3 reads CASSPISLAGGPADTQYF. DNA of the CDR3: TGTGCCAGCAGCCCAATCTCACTAGCGGGAGGGCCAGCAGATACGCAGTATTTT.

The chain has TRBV20-1 and TRBJ2-5; 11 bases line up with TRBD2. The CDR3 is 18 amino acids. Germline assignment: CDR1 DFQATT and CDR2 SNEGSKA (reference sequence). The trim removed 3 bases at V and 2 bases at J, leaving 14 bases unmatched. This CDR3 reads CSASNRGLAGLTQETQYF. The CDR3 DNA is TGCAGTGCTAGTAACCGAGGACTAGCGGGTCTTACGCAAGAGACCCAGTACTTC.

J is TRBJ2-1 and V is TRBV4-1; 9 nucleotides agree with TRBD2. The ends lost 0 bases at V and 9 bases at J; junction bases unmatched: 6. Looked up from germline, CDR1 is MGHRA and CDR2 is YSYEKL. There are 15 residues in the CDR3. The CDR3 DNA is TGCGCCAGCAGCCAAGAGTGGGCGGGAGGGCGTGAGCAGTTCTTC. Translation: CASSQEWAGGREQFF.